One and the same sample provided the 16 T cell receptor beta chains below, sequenced in a study of T cell responses to AZD1222 COVID-19 vaccine. Sequenced by immunoSEQ multiplex PCR; TCRdb stores in-frame clones only, minus some. The profile covers some 130,000 clones, with roughly 90% appearing a single time and 2.8% taken by the ten largest. The sample consisted of peripheral blood, taken on day 0 of AZD1222 vaccination. Every receptor here comes from an adult in good health.

The chain combines TRBV19 with TRBJ1-4; no clear D. Germline CDR1 reads LNHDA; CDR2 reads SQIVND (reference sequence). The CDR3 is 16 residues long. Trimming took off 6 bases at V and 3 bases at J, with 17 bases between the two ends. As DNA, the CDR3 is TGTGCCAGTAGCCCCACCCGCCCGGCAGCTAATGAAAAACTGTTTTTT. Its protein product is CASSPTRPAANEKLFF.

The J gene is TRBJ2-1, the V gene TRBV4-1; maybe TRBD2 (5 bases). This CDR3 has 13 amino acids. Germline V gene data show CDR1 as MGHRA and CDR2 as YSYEKL. Trimming stripped 6 bases from V and 4 bases from J, with 10 bases between. CDR3 loop: CASSPGSYNEQFF. CDR3 nucleotides: TGCGCCAGCAGTCCGGGATCGTACAATGAGCAGTTCTTC.

This clone was observed once. The gene calls are TRBV19 and TRBJ2-3, with D uncertain. Trimming pared 7 bases from V and 5 bases from J, leaving 10 bases between. This CDR3 is 12 amino acids long. Germline V gives CDR1 LNHDA, CDR2 SQIVND (reference sequence). CDR3 bases: TGTGCCAGTATGGATCTTGTAGATACGCAGTATTTT. Translated, it gives CASMDLVDTQYF.

The CDR3 reads CASSSPGTGEVGQYF. Written as DNA, the CDR3 is TGTGCCAGCAGCTCCCCCGGGACAGGGGAGGTAGGGCAGTATTTT. The chain joins TRBV7-9 to TRBJ2-3; the match to TRBD1 covers 10 bases. Germline CDR1 SEHNR, CDR2 FQNEAQ (reference sequence). The CDR3 runs to 15 residues. V shed 4 bases and J 11 bases; nucleotides not matched to a gene: 12.

This chain links TRBV5-6 with TRBJ2-1; D gene ambiguous. The germline CDR1 and CDR2 sequences are SGHDT and YYEEEE. The CDR3 contains 15 residues. Deletions cut 4 bases from V and 6 bases from J, with 17 bases between. CDR3 bases: TGTGCCAGCAGCCGCAAACCCTCCCCCACCAATGAGCAGTTCTTC. It encodes CASSRKPSPTNEQFF.

The rearrangement uses TRBV28 and TRBJ2-7; 8 nucleotides line up with TRBD1. Per germline, CDR1 MDHEN and CDR2 SYDVKM. CDR3 length: 12 amino acids. After removal of 6 bases from V and 6 bases from J, the junction contained 4 bases not matched to a gene. As DNA, the CDR3 is TGTGCCAGCAGCCGCAGGGGGCGCGAGCAGTACTTC. This sequence encodes CASSRRGREQYF.

The genes are TRBV3-1 (or the pseudogene TRBV3-2) and TRBJ2-3; D could derive from TRBD1 or TRBD2 (5 bases each). Trimming shortened V by 5 bases and J by 0 bases, and 12 bases separated the two germline ends. CDR1 and CDR2 (germline): LGHDT, YNNKEL (reference sequence). This CDR3 has 15 amino acids. CDR3 sequence: CASSFRGLSTDTQYF. CDR3 DNA: TGTGCCAGCAGCTTCCGGGGCCTCAGCACAGATACGCAGTATTTT.

The chain has TRBV5-1 and TRBJ2-1; a weak D match, TRBD2 (5 bases). The CDR3 has 13 amino acids. Germline values: CDR1 SGHRS, CDR2 YFSETQ. The germline V and J ends were trimmed by 3 bases and 9 bases, with 13 bases remaining between them. The CDR3 DNA reads as TGCGCCAGCAGCTCCCCTACTAGGAGTGAGCAGTTCTTC. Translating gives CASSSPTRSEQFF.

This chain joins TRBV4-2 and TRBJ2-3; D possibly uses TRBD1 or TRBD2 (5 bases each). Per germline, CDR1 LGHNA and CDR2 YNFKEQ. The CDR3 length is 13 residues. Deletions cut 3 bases from V and 6 bases from J, with 10 bases between. This chain's CDR3 is CASSQGPGDTQYF. The DNA of the CDR3 is TGTGCCAGCAGCCAGGGACCTGGGGATACGCAGTATTTT.

The chain recombines TRBV15 with TRBJ2-1; 11 nucleotides line up with TRBD2. Looked up from germline, CDR1 is LNHNV and CDR2 is YYDKDF (reference sequence). CDR3 length: 16 residues. The trim removed 5 bases at V and 8 bases at J, leaving 11 bases unmatched. CDR3 in amino acids: CATSGPTSGTPDEQFF. CDR3 coding DNA: TGTGCCACCAGCGGCCCGACTAGCGGGACCCCCGATGAGCAGTTCTTC.

This chain connects TRBV6-5 to TRBJ2-1, with D possibly being TRBD2 (6 bases). Deletions cut 4 bases from V and 5 bases from J, with 15 bases between. Looked up from germline, CDR1 is MNHEY and CDR2 is SVGAGI. The CDR3 is made up of 15 amino acids. CDR3 sequence: CASSSFGGFNNEQFF. The CDR3 DNA follows: TGTGCCAGCAGTTCATTTGGGGGGTTTAACAATGAGCAGTTCTTC.

J is TRBJ1-1 and V is TRBV2; D not resolved. CDR3 size: 13 residues. V lost 9 bases and J 7 bases, leaving 18 bases between the germline ends. Germline loops: CDR1 SNHLY, CDR2 FYNNEI. This CDR3 reads CASTGEAGIEAFF. As DNA, the CDR3 is TGTGCCAGTACCGGTGAGGCGGGAATTGAAGCTTTCTTT. Full variable domain (remainder filled in from reference TRBV2 and TRBJ1-1): EPEVTQTPSHQVTQMGQEVILRCVPISNHLYFYWYRQILGQKVEFLVSFYNNEISEKSEIFDDQFSVERPDGSNFTLKIRSTKLEDSAMYFCASTGEAGIEAFFGQGTRLTVV.

V is TRBV5-1 and J is TRBJ2-3; D possibly corresponds to TRBD2 (5 bases). Between the trimmed V and J ends, which lost 1 base and 3 bases, there was a span of 12 bases. The germline V gene encodes CDR1 SGHRS and CDR2 YFSETQ. The CDR3 has 15 amino acids. This chain's CDR3 is CASSLRWETTDTQYF. Here the CDR3 DNA reads TGCGCCAGCAGCTTGCGTTGGGAGACAACAGATACGCAGTATTTT.

This sequence joins TRBV5-4 and TRBJ1-1; D might be TRBD1 (5 bases). The CDR3 has 15 residues. Trimming took 0 bases from V and 4 from J, leaving 13 bases between them. Germline CDR1 and CDR2: SGHNT and YYREEE (reference sequence). DNA for the CDR3: TGTGCCAGCAGCTTGGTTCGGGGGTACGGCACTGAAGCTTTCTTT. Its protein is CASSLVRGYGTEAFF.

The rearrangement links TRBV5-4 to TRBJ2-7; D possibly uses TRBD1 or TRBD2 (5 bases each). V lost 1 base and J lost 2, with 16 bases in between. From germline, CDR1 is SGHNT and CDR2 YYREEE (reference sequence). The CDR3 runs to 16 residues. The CDR3 region is CASSLRVGTSTYEQYF. For the CDR3, the DNA is TGTGCCAGCAGCTTGAGAGTCGGGACCTCAACCTACGAGCAGTACTTC.

The chain links TRBV7-9 to TRBJ2-1; 9 bases line up with TRBD2. V gave up 6 bases and J gave up 7 bases; unmatched junction bases: 10. The germline gives CDR1 SEHNR, CDR2 FQNEAQ (reference sequence). CDR3 length: 15 amino acids. CDR3 in DNA: TGTGCCAGCAGGTTTTTAGCGGGGGTCGATAATGAGCAGTTCTTC. Translated: CASRFLAGVDNEQFF.